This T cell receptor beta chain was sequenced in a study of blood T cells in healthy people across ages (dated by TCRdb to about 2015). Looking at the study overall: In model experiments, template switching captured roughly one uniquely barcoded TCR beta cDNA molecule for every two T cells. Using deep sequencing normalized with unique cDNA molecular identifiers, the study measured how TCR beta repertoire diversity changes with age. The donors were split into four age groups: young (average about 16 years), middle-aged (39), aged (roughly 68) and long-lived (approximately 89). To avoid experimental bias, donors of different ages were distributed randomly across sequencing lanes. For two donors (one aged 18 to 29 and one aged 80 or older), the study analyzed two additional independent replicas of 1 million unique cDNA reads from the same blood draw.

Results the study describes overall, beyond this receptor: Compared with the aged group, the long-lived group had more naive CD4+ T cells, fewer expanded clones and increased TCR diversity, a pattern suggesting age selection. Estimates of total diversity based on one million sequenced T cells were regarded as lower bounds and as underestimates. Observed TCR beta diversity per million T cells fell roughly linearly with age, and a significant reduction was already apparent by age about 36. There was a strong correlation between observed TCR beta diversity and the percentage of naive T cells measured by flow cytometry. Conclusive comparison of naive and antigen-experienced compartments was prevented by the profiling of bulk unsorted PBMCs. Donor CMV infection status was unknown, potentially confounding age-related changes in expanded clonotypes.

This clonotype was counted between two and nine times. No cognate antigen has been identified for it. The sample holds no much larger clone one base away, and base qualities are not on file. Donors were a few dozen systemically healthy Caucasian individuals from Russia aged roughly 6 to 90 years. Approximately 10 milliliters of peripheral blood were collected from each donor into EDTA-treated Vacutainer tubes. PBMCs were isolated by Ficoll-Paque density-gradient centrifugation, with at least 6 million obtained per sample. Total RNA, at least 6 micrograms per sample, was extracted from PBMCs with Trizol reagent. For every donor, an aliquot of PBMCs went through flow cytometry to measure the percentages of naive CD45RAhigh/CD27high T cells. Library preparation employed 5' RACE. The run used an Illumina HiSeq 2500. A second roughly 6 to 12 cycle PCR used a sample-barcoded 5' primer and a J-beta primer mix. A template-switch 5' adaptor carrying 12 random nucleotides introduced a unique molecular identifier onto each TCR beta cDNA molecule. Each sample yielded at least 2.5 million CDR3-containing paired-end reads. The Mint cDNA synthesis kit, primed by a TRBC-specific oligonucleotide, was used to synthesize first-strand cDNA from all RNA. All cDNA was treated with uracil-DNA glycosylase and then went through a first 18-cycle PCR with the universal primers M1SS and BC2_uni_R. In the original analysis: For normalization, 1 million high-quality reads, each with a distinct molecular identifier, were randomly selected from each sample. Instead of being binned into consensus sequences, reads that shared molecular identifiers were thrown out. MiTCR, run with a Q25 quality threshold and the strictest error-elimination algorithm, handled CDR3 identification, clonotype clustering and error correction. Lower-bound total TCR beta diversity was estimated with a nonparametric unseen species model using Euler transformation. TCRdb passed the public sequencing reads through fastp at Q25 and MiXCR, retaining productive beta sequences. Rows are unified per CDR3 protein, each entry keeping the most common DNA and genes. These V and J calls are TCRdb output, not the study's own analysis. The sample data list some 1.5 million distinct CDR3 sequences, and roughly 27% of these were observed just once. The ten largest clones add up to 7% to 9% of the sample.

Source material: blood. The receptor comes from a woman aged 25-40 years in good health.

For the CDR3, the sequence is CASSGGPKQFF. The sequenced DNA is TGCGCCAGCAGCGGTGGCCCAAAGCAGTTCTTC. Recombination linked TRBV5-1 to TRBJ2-1, with the D segment identity uncertain. The germline V gene supplies CDR1 SGHRS and CDR2 YFSETQ. Trimming at the junction amounts to 4 bases on V and 11 bases on J, and the germline ends lie 10 bases apart. The CDR3, cysteine through phenylalanine, is 11 amino acids long. Only the CDR3 portion is preserved as DNA: 33 bases, with reading frame beginning at the first base.